The T cell receptor (beta chain) under discussion was sequenced for a study of blood T cells in healthy people across ages. Alongside a J-beta primer mix, a sample-barcoded 5' primer served in a second PCR lasting roughly 7 to 12 cycles. MiXCR, applied by TCRdb to the 5' RACE reads, yields one record per CDR3 protein. Of about 1.8 million distinct CDR3 sequences in the sample, around half were seen once. A word on this clonotype: What it binds is not known.

Germline assignment: CDR1 KGHSH and CDR2 LQKENI. The CDR3 is 17 residues long. Study conclusions and caveats: Both naive CD4+ cell counts and diversity were greater in long-lived donors than in aged donors.

The TCR comes from a middle-aged woman in good health. The J gene is TRBJ2-4, the V gene TRBV18, with a weak D call TRBD1 (6 bases). The DNA matches TRBJ2-5 better at its end, which makes the J call doubtful. The sequencing sample was made of blood. In DNA form, the CDR3 reads TGTGCCAGCTCGCACAACCGTGGACAGAAAAAACAAGAGACCCAGTACTTC. As protein: CASSHNRGQKKQETQYF.